The table lists the clone carrying this T cell receptor beta chain with a count of one. Its antigen is not known. The sample belongs to a study of T cell responses to AZD1222 COVID-19 vaccine. Findings and limits, study-wide: Regions 160-218 and 743-854 held dominance among vaccine-associated CD4 TCRs, which spanned spike. Just a handful of AZD1222 recipients were seropositive at baseline. The sample set comprised mostly white British donors with more females, and clonal diversity was possibly underestimated.

Germline CDR1 and CDR2: LGHDT and YNNKEL (reference sequence). CDR3 length: 13 residues. Profiled with immunoSEQ multiplex PCR; TCRdb holds only in-frame clones, not every one. The profile shows tens of thousands of clones, roughly 92% of them singletons. Source: peripheral blood, taken 28 days after the second AZD1222 dose. This TCR was sampled from an adult who received the AZD1222 COVID-19 vaccine. The chain uses TRBV3-1 (or the pseudogene TRBV3-2) and TRBJ1-2; 8 bases are a match to TRBD1. DNA of the CDR3: TGTGTGACTTCCAGGGGGCTAGGTGATGGCTACACCTTC. It encodes CVTSRGLGDGYTF.